This TCR beta chain derives from a study of cytomegalovirus exposure and HLA in healthy donors. Broader study findings: For TCR beta chains, V- and J-gene trimming was later linked to a missense DCLRE1C variant. Further analysis was carried out later, and it showed several of the most significant clusters appearing linked to common viral pathogens. Confirmation was obtained in vitro that three CMV-associated chains are specific for CMV antigens.

V lost 5 bases to trimming and J lost 6 bases, with 6 bases between them. The germline CDR1 and CDR2 sequences are SGHTA and FQGNSA. The CDR3 has 11 amino acids. It was with 60 Vbeta and 13 Jbeta primers that the PCR ran. Here immunoSEQ multiplex PCR was the method, and the copy in TCRdb shows in-frame clones only, minus some. This sample has around 100,000 clones; roughly 77% occur once, and the top ten carry 7.3%. In regard to this clone: The target antigen is unknown.

The sequenced sample consisted of PBMCs. This TCR derives from a man aged 30 to 39 in good health and CMV-seronegative. J is TRBJ2-3 and V is TRBV7-2; the D is unclear. The CDR3 protein is CASSPQDTQYF. CDR3 nucleotides: TGTGCCAGCAGCCCCCAGGATACGCAGTATTTT.